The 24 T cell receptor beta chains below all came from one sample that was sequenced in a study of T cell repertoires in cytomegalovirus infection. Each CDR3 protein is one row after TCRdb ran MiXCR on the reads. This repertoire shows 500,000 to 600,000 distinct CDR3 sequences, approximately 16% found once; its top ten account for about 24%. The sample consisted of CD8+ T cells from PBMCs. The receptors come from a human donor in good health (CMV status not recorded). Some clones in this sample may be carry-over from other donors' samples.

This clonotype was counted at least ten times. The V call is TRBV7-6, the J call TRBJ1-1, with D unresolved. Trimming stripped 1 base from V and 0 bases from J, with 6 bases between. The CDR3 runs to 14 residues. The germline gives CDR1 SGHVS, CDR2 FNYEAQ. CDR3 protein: CASSLGGLNTEAFF. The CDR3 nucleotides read TGTGCCAGCAGCTTAGGGGGATTGAACACTGAAGCTTTCTTT. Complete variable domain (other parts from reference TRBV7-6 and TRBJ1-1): GAGVSQSPRYKVTKRGQDVALRCDPISGHVSLYWYRQALGQGPEFLTYFNYEAQQDKSGLPNDRFSAERPEGSISTLTIQRTEQRDSAMYRCASSLGGLNTEAFFGQGTRLTVV.

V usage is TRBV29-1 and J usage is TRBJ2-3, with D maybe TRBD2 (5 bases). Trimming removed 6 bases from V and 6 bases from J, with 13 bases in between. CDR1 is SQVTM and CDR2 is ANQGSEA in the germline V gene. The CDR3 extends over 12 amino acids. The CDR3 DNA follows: TGCAGCGTCGGCGTTAGCGTGGATACGCAGTATTTT. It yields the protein CSVGVSVDTQYF.

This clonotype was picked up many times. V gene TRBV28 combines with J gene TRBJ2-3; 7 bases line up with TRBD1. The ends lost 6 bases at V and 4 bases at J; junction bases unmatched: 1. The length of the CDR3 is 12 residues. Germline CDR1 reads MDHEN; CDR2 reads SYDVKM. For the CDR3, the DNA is TGTGCCAGCAGGAGGGGGCCAGATACGCAGTATTTT. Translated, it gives CASRRGPDTQYF. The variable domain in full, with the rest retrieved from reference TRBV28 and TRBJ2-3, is DVKVTQSSRYLVKRTGEKVFLECVQDMDHENMFWYRQDPGLGLRLIYFSYDVKMKEKGDIPEGYSVSREKKERFSLILESASTNQTSMYLCASRRGPDTQYFGPGTRLTVL.

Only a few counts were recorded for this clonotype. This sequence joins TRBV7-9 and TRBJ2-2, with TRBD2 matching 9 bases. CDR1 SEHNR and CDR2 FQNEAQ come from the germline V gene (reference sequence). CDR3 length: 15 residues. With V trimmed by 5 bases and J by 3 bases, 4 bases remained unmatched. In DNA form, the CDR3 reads TGTGCCAGCAGCACGGGACTAGCTGACACCGGGGAGCTGTTTTTT. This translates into CASSTGLADTGELFF.

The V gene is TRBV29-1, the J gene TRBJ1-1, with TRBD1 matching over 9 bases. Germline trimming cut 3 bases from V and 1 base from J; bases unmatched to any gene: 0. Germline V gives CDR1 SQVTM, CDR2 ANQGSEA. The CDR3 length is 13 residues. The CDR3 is CSVETGGNTEAFF. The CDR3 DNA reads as TGCAGCGTTGAGACAGGGGGGAACACTGAAGCTTTCTTT.

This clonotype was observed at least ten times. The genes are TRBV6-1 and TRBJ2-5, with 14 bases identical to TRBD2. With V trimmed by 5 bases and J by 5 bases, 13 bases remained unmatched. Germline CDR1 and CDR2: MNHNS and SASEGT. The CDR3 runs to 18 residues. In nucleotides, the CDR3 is TGTGCCAGCAGTTTTCAACCCGGGACTAGCGGGAGTGGGGAGACCCAGTACTTC. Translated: CASSFQPGTSGSGETQYF.

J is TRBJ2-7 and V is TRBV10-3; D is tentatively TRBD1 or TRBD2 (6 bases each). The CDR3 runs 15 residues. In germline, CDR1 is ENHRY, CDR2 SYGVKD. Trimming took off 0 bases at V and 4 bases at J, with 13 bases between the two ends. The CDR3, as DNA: TGTGCCATCAGTGAGTCTGGGGGGCGGCGGTACGAGCAGTACTTC. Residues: CAISESGGRRYEQYF.

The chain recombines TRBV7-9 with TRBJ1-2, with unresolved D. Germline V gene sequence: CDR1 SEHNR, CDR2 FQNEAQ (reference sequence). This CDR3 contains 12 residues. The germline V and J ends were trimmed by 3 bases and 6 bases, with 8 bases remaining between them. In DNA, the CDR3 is TGTGCCAGCAGCTTGGATGTCCATGGCTACACCTTC. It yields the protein CASSLDVHGYTF.

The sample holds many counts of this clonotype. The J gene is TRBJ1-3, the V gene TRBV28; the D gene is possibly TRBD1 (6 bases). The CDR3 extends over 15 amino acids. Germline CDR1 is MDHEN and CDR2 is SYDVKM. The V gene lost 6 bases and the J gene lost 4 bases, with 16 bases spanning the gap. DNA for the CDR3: TGTGCCAGCAGCCCGGGGGGGGCAGGCGGAAACACCATATATTTT. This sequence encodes CASSPGGAGGNTIYF.

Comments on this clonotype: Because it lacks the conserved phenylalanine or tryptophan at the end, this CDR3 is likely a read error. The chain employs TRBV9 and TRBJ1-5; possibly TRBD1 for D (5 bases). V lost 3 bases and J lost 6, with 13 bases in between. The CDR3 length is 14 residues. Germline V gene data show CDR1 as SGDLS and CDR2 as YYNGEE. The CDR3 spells CASSATGTPQPQHS. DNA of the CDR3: TGTGCCAGCAGCGCGACCGGGACCCCTCAGCCCCAGCATTCT.

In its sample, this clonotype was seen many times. The CDR3 reads CASSPGPAYEQYF. As DNA, the CDR3 is TGTGCCAGCAGCCCCGGGCCCGCCTACGAGCAGTACTTC. The gene calls are TRBV7-6 and TRBJ2-7; no reliable D call. V lost 5 bases and J 2 bases, leaving 10 bases between the germline ends. CDR3 size: 13 residues. Germline values: CDR1 SGHVS, CDR2 FNYEAQ.

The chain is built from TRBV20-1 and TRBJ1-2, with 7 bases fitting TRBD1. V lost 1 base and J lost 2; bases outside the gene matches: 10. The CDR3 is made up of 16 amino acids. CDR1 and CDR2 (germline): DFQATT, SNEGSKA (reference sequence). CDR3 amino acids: CSARVPWAGGNYGYTF. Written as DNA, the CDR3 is TGCAGTGCTAGAGTGCCGTGGGCAGGGGGAAACTATGGCTACACCTTC.

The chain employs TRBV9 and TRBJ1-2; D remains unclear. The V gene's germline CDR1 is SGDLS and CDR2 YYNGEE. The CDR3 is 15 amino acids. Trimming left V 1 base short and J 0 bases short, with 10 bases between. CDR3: CASSVFVGSNYGYTF. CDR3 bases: TGTGCCAGCAGCGTATTTGTAGGTTCTAACTATGGCTACACCTTC.

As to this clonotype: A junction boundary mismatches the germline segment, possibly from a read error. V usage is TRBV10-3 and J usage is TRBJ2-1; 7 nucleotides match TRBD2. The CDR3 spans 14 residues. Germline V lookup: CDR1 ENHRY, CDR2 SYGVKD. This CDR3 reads CATSEGGGYNEQSF. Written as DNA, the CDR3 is TGTGCCACCAGTGAAGGCGGGGGTTACAATGAGCAGTCCTTC.

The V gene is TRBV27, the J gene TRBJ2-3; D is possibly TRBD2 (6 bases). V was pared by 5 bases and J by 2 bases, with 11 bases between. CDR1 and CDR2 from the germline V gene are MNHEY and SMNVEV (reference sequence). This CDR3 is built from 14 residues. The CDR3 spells CASSLARFTDTQYF. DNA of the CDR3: TGTGCCAGCAGTCTAGCGAGATTCACAGATACGCAGTATTTT.

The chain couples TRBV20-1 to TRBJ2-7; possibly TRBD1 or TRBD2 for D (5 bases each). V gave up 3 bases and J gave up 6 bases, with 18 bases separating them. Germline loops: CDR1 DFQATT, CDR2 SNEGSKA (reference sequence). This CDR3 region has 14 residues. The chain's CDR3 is CSASVAAGAAEQYF. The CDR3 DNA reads TGCAGTGCTAGCGTCGCGGCCGGGGCAGCCGAGCAGTACTTC.

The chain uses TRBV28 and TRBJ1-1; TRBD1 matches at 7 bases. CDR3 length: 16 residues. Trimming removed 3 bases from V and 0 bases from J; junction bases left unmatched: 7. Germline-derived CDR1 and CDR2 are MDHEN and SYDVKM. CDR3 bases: TGTGCCAGCAGTTTCAGGGGGTTTATCATGAACACTGAAGCTTTCTTT. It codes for CASSFRGFIMNTEAFF. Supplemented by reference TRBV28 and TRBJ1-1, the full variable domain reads DVKVTQSSRYLVKRTGEKVFLECVQDMDHENMFWYRQDPGLGLRLIYFSYDVKMKEKGDIPEGYSVSREKKERFSLILESASTNQTSMYLCASSFRGFIMNTEAFFGQGTRLTVV.

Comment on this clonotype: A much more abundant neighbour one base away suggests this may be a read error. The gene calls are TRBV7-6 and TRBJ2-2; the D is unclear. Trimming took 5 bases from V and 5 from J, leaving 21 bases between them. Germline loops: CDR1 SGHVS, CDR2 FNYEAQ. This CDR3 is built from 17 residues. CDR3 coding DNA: TGTGCCAGCAGCGTAAAGGCGGAGACGCGTCGGACCGGGGAGCTGTTTTTT. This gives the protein CASSVKAETRRTGELFF. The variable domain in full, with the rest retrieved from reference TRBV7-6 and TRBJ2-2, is GAGVSQSPRYKVTKRGQDVALRCDPISGHVSLYWYRQALGQGPEFLTYFNYEAQQDKSGLPNDRFSAERPEGSISTLTIQRTEQRDSAMYRCASSVKAETRRTGELFFGEGSRLTVL.

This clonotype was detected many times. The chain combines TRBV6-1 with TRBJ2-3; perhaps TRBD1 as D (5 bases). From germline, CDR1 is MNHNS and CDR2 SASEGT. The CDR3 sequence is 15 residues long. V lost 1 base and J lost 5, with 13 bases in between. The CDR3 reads CASSEEWGLGDTQYF. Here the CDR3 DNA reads TGTGCCAGCAGTGAAGAATGGGGCTTGGGAGATACGCAGTATTTT.

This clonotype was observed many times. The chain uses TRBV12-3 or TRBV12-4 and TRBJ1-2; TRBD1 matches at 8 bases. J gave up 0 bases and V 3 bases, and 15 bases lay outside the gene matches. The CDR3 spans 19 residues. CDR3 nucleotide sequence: TGTGCCAGCAGTTTTGGGATACGACAGGGGTGGAGAGCTAACTATGGCTACACCTTC. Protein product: CASSFGIRQGWRANYGYTF.

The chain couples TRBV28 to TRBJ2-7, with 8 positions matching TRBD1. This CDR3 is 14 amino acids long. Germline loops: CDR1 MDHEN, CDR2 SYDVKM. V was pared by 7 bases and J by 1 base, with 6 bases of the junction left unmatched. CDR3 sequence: CASTVDRGSYEQYF. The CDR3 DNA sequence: TGTGCCAGCACCGTAGACAGGGGTTCCTACGAGCAGTACTTC.

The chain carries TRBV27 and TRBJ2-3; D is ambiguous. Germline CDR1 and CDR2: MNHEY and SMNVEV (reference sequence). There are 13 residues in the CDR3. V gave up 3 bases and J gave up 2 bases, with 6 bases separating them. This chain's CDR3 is CASSFWATDTQYF. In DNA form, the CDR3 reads TGTGCCAGCAGTTTTTGGGCCACAGATACGCAGTATTTT.

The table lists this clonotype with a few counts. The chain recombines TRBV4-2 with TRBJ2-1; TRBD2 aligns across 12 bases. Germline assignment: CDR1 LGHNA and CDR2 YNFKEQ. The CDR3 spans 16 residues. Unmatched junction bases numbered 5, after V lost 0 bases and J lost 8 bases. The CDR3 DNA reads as TGTGCCAGCAGCCAAGATGAGCTAGCGGGAGGGGATGAGCAGTTCTTC. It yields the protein CASSQDELAGGDEQFF.

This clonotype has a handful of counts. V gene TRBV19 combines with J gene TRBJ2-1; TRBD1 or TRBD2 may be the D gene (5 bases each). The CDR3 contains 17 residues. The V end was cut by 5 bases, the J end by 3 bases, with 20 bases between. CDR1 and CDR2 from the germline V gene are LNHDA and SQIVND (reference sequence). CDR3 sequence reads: CASSPGTESLHYNEQFF. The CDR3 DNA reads TGTGCCAGTAGTCCTGGGACGGAAAGCTTACACTACAATGAGCAGTTCTTC.